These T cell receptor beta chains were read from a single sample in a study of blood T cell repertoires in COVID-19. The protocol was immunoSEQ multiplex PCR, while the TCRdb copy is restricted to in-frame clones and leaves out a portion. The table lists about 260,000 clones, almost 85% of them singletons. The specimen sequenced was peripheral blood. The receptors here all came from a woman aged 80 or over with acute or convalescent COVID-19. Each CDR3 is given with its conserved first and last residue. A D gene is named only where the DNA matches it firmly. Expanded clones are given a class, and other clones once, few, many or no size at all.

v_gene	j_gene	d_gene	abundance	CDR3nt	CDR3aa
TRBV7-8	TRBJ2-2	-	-	TGTGCCAGCAGCTCGAACTCGGGGATATACACCGGGGAGCTGTTTTTT	CASSSNSGIYTGELFF
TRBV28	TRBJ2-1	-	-	TGTGCCAGCATCTCGAGGGGGAGCTCCTACAATGAGCAGTTCTTC	CASISRGSSYNEQFF
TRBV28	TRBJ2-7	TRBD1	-	TGTGCCAGCAGTTTCGTAATAGGACAGGGGGACTTC	CASSFVIGQGDF
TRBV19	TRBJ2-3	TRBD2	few	TGTGCCAGTAGTCGGGGGGATAGCACAGATACGCAGTATTTT	CASSRGDSTDTQYF
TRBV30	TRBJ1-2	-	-	TGTGCCTGGAGTGTGTTTCCAGGGGCTGACTATGGCTACACCTTC	CAWSVFPGADYGYTF
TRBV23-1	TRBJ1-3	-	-	TGCGCCAGCAGTCAATCAGAAGGCACTCGATGGTGGGCCGGAAACACCATATATTTT	CASSQSEGTRWWAGNTIYF
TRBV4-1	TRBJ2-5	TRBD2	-	TGCGCCAGCAGCCAGGGGACTAGCGGGGGGGGCCAAGAGACCCAGTACTTC	CASSQGTSGGGQETQYF
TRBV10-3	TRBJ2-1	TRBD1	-	TGTGCCATCAGTGATCGACCGGGACAGGAGCAGTTCTTC	CAISDRPGQEQFF
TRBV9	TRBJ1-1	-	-	TGTGCCAGCAGCGCGGGTGGAGGATCCTCTTACCGTGAAGCTTTCTTT	CASSAGGGSSYREAFF
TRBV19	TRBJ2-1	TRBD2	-	TGTGCCAGTAGTAAGGGAGTAGCGGGGGGGCTTAAAAATGAGCAGTTCTTC	CASSKGVAGGLKNEQFF
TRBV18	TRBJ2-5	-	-	TGTGCCAGCTCACCCGGAGGAGGGGAGACCCAGTACTTC	CASSPGGGETQYF
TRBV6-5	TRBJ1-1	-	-	TGTGCCAGCAGGTATTCGGTGAACACTGAAGCTTTCTTT	CASRYSVNTEAFF
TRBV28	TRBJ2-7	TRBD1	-	TGTGCCAGCAGGCGGGACAGGGTTGGCGAGCAGTACTTC	CASRRDRVGEQYF
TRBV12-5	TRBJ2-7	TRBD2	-	TGTGCTAGTGGCGACACTAGCGGGGGGATTGACGAGCAGTACTTC	CASGDTSGGIDEQYF
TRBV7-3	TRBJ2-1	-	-	TGTGCCAGCAGCTTAAGCCCGGGTGTCGTGAATGAGCAGTTCTTC	CASSLSPGVVNEQFF
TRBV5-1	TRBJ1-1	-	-	TGCGCCAGCAGCCTAGAAGGTCGGGGCACTGAAGCTTTCTTT	CASSLEGRGTEAFF
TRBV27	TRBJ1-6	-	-	TGTGCCAGCAGTCCTACCTTACCGAGTTCACCCCTCCACTTT	CASSPTLPSSPLHF
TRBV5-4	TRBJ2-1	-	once	TGTGCCAGCAGCTTGGGCGGGGCTACCCACAATGAGCAGTTCTTC	CASSLGGATHNEQFF
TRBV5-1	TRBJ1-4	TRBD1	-	TGCGCCAGCAGCGGATCAACAGGGGGCCGGGAAAAACTGTTTTTT	CASSGSTGGREKLFF
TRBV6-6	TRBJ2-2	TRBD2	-	TGTGCCACCCGCTCAGCGGGAGGCCGAGTGAGGGAGCTGTTTTTT	CATRSAGGRVRELFF
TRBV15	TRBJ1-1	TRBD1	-	TGTGCCACCAGCGGCAGGGGGCGGGGAGCTGAAGCTTTCTTT	CATSGRGRGAEAFF
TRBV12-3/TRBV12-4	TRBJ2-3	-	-	TGTGCCAGCAGTTTGTCGCGGGCAGATACGCAGTATTTT	CASSLSRADTQYF
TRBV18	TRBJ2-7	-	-	TGTGCCAGCTCATCCCGAGGGGAAAAGCAGGGGGGCTACGAGCAGTACTTC	CASSSRGEKQGGYEQYF
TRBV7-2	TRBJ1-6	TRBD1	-	TGTGCCAGCAGCTTAGAACGGACAGGAGTTTCACCCCTCCACTTT	CASSLERTGVSPLHF
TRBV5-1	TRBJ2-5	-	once	TGCGCCAGCAGCTGGATTGTTTGGGGCCTTGGGGAGACCCAGTACTTC	CASSWIVWGLGETQYF
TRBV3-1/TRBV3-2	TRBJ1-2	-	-	TGTGCCAGCAGCCGGAGTGCGGATCACTATGGCTACACCTTC	CASSRSADHYGYTF
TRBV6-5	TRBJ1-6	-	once	TGTGCCAGCAGCTCCGACCGGGGTGGGTCCCTCCACTTT	CASSSDRGGSLHF
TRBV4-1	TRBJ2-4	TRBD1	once	TGCGCCAGCAGCCAACCCGGGACAGGGGTCAAAAACATTCAGTACTTC	CASSQPGTGVKNIQYF
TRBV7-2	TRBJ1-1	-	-	TGTGCCAGCAGCCCTCCCCTTCGACTCACTGAAGCTTTCTTT	CASSPPLRLTEAFF
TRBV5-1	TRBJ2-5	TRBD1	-	TGCGCCAGCAGCTTGGGGGGACAGGGGAACCAAGAGACCCAGTACTTC	CASSLGGQGNQETQYF
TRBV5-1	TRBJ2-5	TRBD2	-	TGCGCCAGCAGCCCAGTAGGACTAGCGGGGGTGGAGACCCAGTACTTC	CASSPVGLAGVETQYF
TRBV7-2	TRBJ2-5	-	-	TGTGCCAGCAGCTTATACGATTACCAAGCTCGGGGGACCCAGTACTTC	CASSLYDYQARGTQYF
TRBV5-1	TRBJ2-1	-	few	TGCGCCAGCAGCTTCCAACTTCTAAGCTCCTACAATGAGCAGTTCTTC	CASSFQLLSSYNEQFF
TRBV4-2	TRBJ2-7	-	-	TGTGCCAGCAGCCAAGTAGCCGGGATGAACTCCTACGAGCAGTACTTC	CASSQVAGMNSYEQYF
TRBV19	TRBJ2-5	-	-	TGTGCCAGTAGTATAGATCATGGGCTGCCGTACCAAGAGACCCAGTACTTC	CASSIDHGLPYQETQYF
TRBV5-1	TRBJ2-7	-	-	TGCGCCAGCAGCTTGGGACAGGAGGACTACGAGCAGTACTTC	CASSLGQEDYEQYF
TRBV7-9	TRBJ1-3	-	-	TGTGCCAGCAGCTTAGCACAGGCCAACTCTGGAAACACCATATATTTT	CASSLAQANSGNTIYF
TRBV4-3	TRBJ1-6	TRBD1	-	TGCGCCAGCAGCGAAGACGACAGGGAGAATTCACCCCTCCACTTT	CASSEDDRENSPLHF
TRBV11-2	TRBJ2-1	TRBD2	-	TGTGCCAGCAGACAAGGACTAGCGGCCGGCTCCTACAATGAGCAGTTCTTC	CASRQGLAAGSYNEQFF
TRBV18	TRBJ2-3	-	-	TGTGCCAGCTCACTAACTTCCGGCACAGATACGCAGTATTTT	CASSLTSGTDTQYF
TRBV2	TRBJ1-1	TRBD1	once	TGTGCCAGCATCAGGGGGTCTGAAGCTTTCTTT	CASIRGSEAFF
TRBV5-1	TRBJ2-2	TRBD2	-	TGCGCCAGCAGACCCCTCAGCGGGGCTAACACCGGGGAGCTGTTTTTT	CASRPLSGANTGELFF
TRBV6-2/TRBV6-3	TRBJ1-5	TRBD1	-	TGTGCCAGCAGCACGACAGGGACCGGGTTCAATCAGCCCCAGCATTTT	CASSTTGTGFNQPQHF
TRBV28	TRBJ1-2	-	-	TGTGCCAGCAGTTTATGGTTCGGGGGGGGTTTAGGAAGCTCCCACAGGGAAGGGAATGGCTACACCTTC	CASSLWFGGGLGSSHREGNGYTF
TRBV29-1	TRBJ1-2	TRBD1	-	TGCAGCGTTGAATTGCGGGACAGTGACAACTATGGCTACACCTTC	CSVELRDSDNYGYTF
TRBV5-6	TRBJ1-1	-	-	TGTGCCAGCACCTTCCTCTGGGAGGGGAGGACTGAAGCTTTCTTT	CASTFLWEGRTEAFF
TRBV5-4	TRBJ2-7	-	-	TGTGCCAGCAGCTTGGAAGGGAGCTCCTACGAGCAGTACTTC	CASSLEGSSYEQYF
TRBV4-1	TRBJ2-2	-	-	TGCGCCAGCAGCCAACCCGACTACGGCACCGGGGAGCTGTTTTTT	CASSQPDYGTGELFF
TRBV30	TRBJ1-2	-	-	TGTGCCTGGATCTCCAGGGTTAACTATGGCTACACCTTC	CAWISRVNYGYTF